The sequence of this T cell receptor beta chain was determined in a study of a mutant IDH1 vaccine in newly diagnosed glioma. Study-wide background: Males made up approximately 62% and females about 38% of treated patients, whose mean age was roughly 40 years. Earlier care involved radiotherapy, temozolomide, or both, and the majority received both. The study, taken as a whole, reports: Vaccination induced immune responses in 85% to 95% of patients. Changes to the top peripheral T cell clonotypes appeared unrelated to pseudoprogression.

Described time point: baseline, week 1 (first vaccination visit). Treatment denoted: pre-vaccination baseline after standard-of-care therapy. TCRdb keeps only in-frame clones here, not all; method: immunoSEQ multiplex PCR. The sample carries some 61,000 clones, about 86% recorded once. Regarding this clone: No antigen is known for it.

The CDR3 is 12 residues long. The V and J ends lost 0 bases and 5 bases respectively, with 5 bases between them. In germline, CDR1 is SGHRS, CDR2 YFSETQ. The material sequenced was PBMCs, taken from a glioma patient treated with radiotherapy, temozolomide or both. The TCR sequence derives from a man younger than 40 with glioma. The chain recombines TRBV5-1 with TRBJ2-5, with no clear D. This CDR3 is CASSLASETQYF. The CDR3 bases are TGCGCCAGCAGCTTGGCGAGTGAGACCCAGTACTTC. Variable domain in full (rest from reference TRBV5-1 and TRBJ2-5): KAGVTQTPRYLIKTRGQQVTLSCSPISGHRSVSWYQQTPGQGLQFLFEYFSETQRNKGNFPGRFSGRQFSNSRSEMNVSTLELGDSALYLCASSLASETQYFGPGTRLLVL.